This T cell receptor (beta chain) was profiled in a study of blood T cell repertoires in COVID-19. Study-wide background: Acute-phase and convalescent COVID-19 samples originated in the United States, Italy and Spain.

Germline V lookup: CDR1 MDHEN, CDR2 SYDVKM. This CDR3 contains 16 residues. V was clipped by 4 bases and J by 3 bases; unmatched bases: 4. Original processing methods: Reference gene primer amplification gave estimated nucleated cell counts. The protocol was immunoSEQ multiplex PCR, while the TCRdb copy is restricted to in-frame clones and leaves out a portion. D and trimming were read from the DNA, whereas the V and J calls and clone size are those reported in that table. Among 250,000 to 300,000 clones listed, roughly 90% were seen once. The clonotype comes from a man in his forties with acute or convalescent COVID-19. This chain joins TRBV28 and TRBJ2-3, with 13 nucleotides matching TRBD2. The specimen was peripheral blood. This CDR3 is CASSYGLAGVTDTQYF. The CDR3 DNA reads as TGTGCCAGCAGTTATGGACTAGCGGGGGTAACAGATACGCAGTATTTT. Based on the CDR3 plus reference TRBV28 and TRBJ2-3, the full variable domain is DVKVTQSSRYLVKRTGEKVFLECVQDMDHENMFWYRQDPGLGLRLIYFSYDVKMKEKGDIPEGYSVSREKKERFSLILESASTNQTSMYLCASSYGLAGVTDTQYFGPGTRLTVL.